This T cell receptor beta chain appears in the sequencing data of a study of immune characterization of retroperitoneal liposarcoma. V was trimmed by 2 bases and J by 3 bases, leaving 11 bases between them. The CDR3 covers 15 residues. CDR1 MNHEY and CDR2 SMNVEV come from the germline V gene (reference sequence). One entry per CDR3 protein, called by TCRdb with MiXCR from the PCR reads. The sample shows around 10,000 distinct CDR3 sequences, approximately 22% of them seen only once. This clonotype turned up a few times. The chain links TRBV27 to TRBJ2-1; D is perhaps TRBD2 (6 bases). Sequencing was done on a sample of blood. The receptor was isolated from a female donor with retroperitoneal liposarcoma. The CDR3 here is CASSLAGSIYNEQFF. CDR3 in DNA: TGTGCCAGCAGTTTAGCGGGATCCATCTACAATGAGCAGTTCTTC.